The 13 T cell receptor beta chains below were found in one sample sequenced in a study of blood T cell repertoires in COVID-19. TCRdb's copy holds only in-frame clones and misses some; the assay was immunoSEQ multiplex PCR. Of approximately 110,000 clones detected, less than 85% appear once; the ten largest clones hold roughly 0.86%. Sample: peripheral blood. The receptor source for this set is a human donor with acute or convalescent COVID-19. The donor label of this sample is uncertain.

For the CDR3, the DNA is TGCGCCAGCAGCGAGGACAGGGGGGATACGCAGTATTTT. This gives the protein CASSEDRGDTQYF. The V and J genes are TRBV5-1 and TRBJ2-3; TRBD1 matches 10 bases. Germline CDR1 SGHRS, CDR2 YFSETQ. V dropped 4 bases and J dropped 6; count of bases not matched to a gene: 2. This CDR3 is 13 amino acids long.

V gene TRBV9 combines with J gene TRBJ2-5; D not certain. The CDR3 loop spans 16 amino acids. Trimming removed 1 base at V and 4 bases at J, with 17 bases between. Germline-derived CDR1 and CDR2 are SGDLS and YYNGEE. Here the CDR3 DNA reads TGTGCCAGCAGCGTAAGTGCCAGGCCCTTGGGAGAGACCCAGTACTTC. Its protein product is CASSVSARPLGETQYF.

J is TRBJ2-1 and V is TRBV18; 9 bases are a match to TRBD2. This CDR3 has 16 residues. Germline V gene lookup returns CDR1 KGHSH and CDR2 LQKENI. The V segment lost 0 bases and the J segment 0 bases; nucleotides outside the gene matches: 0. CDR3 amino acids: CASSPPRGGSYNEQFF. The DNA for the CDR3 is TGTGCCAGCTCACCACCGCGGGGGGGCTCCTACAATGAGCAGTTCTTC.

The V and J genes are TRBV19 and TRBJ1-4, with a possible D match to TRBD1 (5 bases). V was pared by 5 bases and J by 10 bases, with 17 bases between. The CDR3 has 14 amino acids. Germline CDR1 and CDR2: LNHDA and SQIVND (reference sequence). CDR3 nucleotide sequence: TGTGCCAGTAGTGCACAGGCCCCGCCCGGAAAACTGTTTTTT. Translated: CASSAQAPPGKLFF.

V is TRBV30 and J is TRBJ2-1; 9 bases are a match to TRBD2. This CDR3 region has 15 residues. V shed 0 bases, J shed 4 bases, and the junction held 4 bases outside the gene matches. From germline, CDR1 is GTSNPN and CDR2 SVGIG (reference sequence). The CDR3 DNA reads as TGTGCCTGGAGTGTAGGGGGACTAGCTTACAATGAGCAGTTCTTC. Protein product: CAWSVGGLAYNEQFF.

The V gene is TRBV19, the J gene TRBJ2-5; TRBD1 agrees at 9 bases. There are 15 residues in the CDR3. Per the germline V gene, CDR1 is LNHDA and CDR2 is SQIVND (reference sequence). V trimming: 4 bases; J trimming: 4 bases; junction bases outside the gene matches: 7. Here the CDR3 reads CASSTPGQGPETQYF. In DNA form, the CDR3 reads TGTGCCAGTAGTACGCCGGGACAGGGTCCAGAGACCCAGTACTTC.

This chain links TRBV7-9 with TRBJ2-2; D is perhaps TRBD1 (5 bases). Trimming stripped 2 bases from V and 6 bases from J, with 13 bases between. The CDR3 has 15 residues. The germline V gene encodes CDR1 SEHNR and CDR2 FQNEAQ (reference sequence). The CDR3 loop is CASSLRSPGSGELFF. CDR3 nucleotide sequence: TGTGCCAGCAGCTTACGCTCGCCAGGGTCCGGGGAGCTGTTTTTT.

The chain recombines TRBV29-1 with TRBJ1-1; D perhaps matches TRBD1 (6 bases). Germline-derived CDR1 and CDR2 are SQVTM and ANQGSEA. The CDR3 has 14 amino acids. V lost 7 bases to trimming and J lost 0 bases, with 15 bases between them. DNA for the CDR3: TGCAGCGCCAAACAGGGAGGGATGAACACTGAAGCTTTCTTT. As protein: CSAKQGGMNTEAFF. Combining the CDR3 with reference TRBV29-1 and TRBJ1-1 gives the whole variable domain SAVISQKPSRDICQRGTSLTIQCQVDSQVTMMFWYRQQPGQSLTLIATANQGSEATYESGFVIDKFPISRPNLTFSTLTVSNMSPEDSSIYLCSAKQGGMNTEAFFGQGTRLTVV.

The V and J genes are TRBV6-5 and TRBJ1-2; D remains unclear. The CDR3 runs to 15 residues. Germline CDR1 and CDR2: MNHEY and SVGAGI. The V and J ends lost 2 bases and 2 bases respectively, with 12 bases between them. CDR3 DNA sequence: TGTGCCAGCAGTTACGACGGGATCCGAAACTATGGCTACACCTTC. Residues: CASSYDGIRNYGYTF.

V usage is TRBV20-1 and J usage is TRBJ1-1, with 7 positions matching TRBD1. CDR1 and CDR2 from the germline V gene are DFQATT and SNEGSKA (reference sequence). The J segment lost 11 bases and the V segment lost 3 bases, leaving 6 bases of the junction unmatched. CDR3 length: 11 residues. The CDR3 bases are TGCAGTGCTAGGACGACAGGGAGGGCTTTCTTT. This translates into CSARTTGRAFF.

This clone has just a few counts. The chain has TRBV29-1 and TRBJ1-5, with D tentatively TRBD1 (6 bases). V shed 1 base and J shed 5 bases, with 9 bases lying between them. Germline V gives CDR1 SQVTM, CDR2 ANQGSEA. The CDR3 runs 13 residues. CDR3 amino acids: CSVEVDSDQPQHF. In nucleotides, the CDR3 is TGCAGCGTTGAAGTGGACAGCGATCAGCCCCAGCATTTT. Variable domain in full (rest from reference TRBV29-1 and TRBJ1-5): SAVISQKPSRDICQRGTSLTIQCQVDSQVTMMFWYRQQPGQSLTLIATANQGSEATYESGFVIDKFPISRPNLTFSTLTVSNMSPEDSSIYLCSVEVDSDQPQHFGDGTRLSIL.

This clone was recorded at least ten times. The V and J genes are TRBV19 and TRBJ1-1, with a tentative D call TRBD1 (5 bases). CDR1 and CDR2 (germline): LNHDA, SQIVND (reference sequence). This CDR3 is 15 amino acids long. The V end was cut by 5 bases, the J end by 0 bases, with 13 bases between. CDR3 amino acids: CASSRDGSMNTEAFF. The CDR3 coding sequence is TGTGCCAGTAGTCGGGACGGGAGTATGAACACTGAAGCTTTCTTT.

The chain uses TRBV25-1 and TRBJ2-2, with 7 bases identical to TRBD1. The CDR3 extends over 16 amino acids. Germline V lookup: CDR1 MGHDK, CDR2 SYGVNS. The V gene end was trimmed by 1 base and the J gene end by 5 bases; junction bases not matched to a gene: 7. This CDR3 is CASSESDRWRTGELFF. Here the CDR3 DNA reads TGTGCCAGCAGTGAATCGGACAGGTGGAGGACCGGGGAGCTGTTTTTT.